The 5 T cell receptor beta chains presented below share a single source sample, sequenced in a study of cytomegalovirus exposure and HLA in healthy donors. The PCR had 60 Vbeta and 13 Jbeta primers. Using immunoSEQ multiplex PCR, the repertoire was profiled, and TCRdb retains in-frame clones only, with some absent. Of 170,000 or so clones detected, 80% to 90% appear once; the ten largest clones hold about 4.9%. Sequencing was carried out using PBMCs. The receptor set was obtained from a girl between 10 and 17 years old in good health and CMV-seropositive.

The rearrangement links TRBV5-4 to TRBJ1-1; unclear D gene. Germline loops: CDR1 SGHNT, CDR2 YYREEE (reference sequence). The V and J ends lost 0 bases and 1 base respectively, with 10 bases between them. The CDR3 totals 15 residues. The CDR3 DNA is TGTGCCAGCAGCTTGGACTTCAAATCGAACACTGAAGCTTTCTTT. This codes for CASSLDFKSNTEAFF.

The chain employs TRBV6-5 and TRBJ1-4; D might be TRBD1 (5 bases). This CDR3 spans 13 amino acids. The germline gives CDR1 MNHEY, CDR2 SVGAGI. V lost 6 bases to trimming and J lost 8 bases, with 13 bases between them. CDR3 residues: CASSRALGEKLFF. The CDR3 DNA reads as TGTGCCAGCAGCAGGGCCCTGGGAGAAAAACTGTTTTTT.

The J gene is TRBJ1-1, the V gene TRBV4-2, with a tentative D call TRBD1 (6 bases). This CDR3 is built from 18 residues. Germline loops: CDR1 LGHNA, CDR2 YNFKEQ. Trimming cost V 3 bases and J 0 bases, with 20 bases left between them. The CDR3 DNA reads TGTGCCAGCAGCCACTACGGACAGACCGTAGGGGTGAACACTGAAGCTTTCTTT. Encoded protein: CASSHYGQTVGVNTEAFF.

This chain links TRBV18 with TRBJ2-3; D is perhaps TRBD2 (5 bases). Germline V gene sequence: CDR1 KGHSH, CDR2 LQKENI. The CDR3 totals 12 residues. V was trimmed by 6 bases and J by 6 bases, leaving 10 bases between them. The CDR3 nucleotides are TGTGCCAGCTCGTCGTCGGGGGATACGCAGTATTTT. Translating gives CASSSSGDTQYF.

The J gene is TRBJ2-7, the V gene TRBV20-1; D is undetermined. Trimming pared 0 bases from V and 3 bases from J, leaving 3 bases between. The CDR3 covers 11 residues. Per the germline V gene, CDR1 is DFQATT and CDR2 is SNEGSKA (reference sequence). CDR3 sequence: CSARDSYEQYF. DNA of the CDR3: TGCAGTGCTAGAGATAGCTACGAGCAGTACTTC.